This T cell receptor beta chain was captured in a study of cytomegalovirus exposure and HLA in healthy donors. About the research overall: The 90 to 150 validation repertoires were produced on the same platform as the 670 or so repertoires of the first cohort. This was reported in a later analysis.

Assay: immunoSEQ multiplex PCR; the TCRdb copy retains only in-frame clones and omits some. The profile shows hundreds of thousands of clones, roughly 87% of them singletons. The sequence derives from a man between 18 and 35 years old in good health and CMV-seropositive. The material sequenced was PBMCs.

The CDR3 coding sequence is TGTGCCAGCACCAAACTAGCGGGAGGTGTCTTGAGAGAGACCCAGTACTTC. It codes for CASTKLAGGVLRETQYF. V is TRBV7-2 and J is TRBJ2-5, with TRBD2 matching over 12 bases. This CDR3 region has 17 residues. V dropped 7 bases and J dropped 4; count of bases not matched to a gene: 13. Per the germline V gene, CDR1 is SGHTA and CDR2 is FQGNSA.